What follows are 30 T cell receptor beta chains derived from one specimen sequenced in a study of chemoradiotherapy in HPV16-positive cancers. The data were produced by immunoSEQ multiplex PCR, yet TCRdb's version contains in-frame clones alone and is incomplete. The sample holds thousands of clones, almost 90% seen once. The material was blood, obtained from a patient who underwent chemoradiotherapy. These receptors were obtained from a human donor with HPV-associated anogenital cancer.

The rearrangement links TRBV18 to TRBJ2-1; D call uncertain. The length of the CDR3 is 14 residues. CDR1 is KGHSH and CDR2 is LQKENI in the germline V gene. The V end was cut by 2 bases, the J end by 15 bases, with 20 bases between. DNA for the CDR3: TGTGCCAGCTCACCAGAGGTAGTAGCCTCCCGCTCGTTCTTC. Translating it yields CASSPEVVASRSFF.

This clone has a single count. The rearrangement joins TRBV9 to TRBJ2-2, with D possibly matching TRBD1 (6 bases). Looked up from germline, CDR1 is SGDLS and CDR2 is YYNGEE. Trimming shortened V by 0 bases and J by 0 bases, and 9 bases separated the two germline ends. This CDR3 is 16 amino acids long. DNA of the CDR3: TGTGCCAGCAGCGTAGACACAGGGCCGAACACCGGGGAGCTGTTTTTT. This encodes CASSVDTGPNTGELFF. The variable domain in full, completed from reference TRBV9 and TRBJ2-2, reads DSGVTQTPKHLITATGQRVTLRCSPRSGDLSVYWYQQSLDQGLQFLIQYYNGEERAKGNILERFSAQQFPDLHSELNLSSLELGDSALYFCASSVDTGPNTGELFFGEGSRLTVL.

V is TRBV4-2 and J is TRBJ1-3; a weak D match, TRBD1 (5 bases). Germline values: CDR1 LGHNA, CDR2 YNFKEQ. Trimming stripped 4 bases from V and 0 bases from J, with 16 bases between. This CDR3 spans 17 amino acids. The CDR3 nucleotides read TGTGCCAGCAGCCCGAGGGCACAGGCGGCCTCTGGAAACACCATATATTTT. Its protein is CASSPRAQAASGNTIYF.

In this sample, this clone turned up once. The rearrangement joins TRBV6-5 to TRBJ1-2; 8 positions agree with TRBD1. The CDR3 totals 15 residues. Germline-derived CDR1 and CDR2 are MNHEY and SVGAGI. V shed 5 bases, J shed 2 bases, and the junction held 7 bases outside the gene matches. This CDR3 reads CASSKGGQGNYGYTF. Here the CDR3 DNA reads TGTGCCAGCAGTAAGGGTGGACAGGGCAACTATGGCTACACCTTC.

The chain carries TRBV5-1 and TRBJ2-5; 11 positions match TRBD2. The CDR3 loop spans 15 amino acids. J gave up 4 bases and V 2 bases, and 4 bases lay outside the gene matches. The germline V gene encodes CDR1 SGHRS and CDR2 YFSETQ. CDR3 DNA sequence: TGCGCCAGCAGCTTTAGCGGGAGGGCGCGAGAGACCCAGTACTTC. It codes for CASSFSGRARETQYF.

V gene TRBV7-4 combines with J gene TRBJ1-4; no clear D gene. Germline loops: CDR1 SGHVT, CDR2 SQSDAQ. Trimming took off 6 bases at V and 7 bases at J, with 12 bases between the two ends. This CDR3 contains 13 residues. The chain's CDR3 is CASSEPLTEKLFF. The CDR3 nucleotides read TGTGCCAGCAGTGAGCCTCTTACTGAAAAACTGTTTTTT.

The chain carries TRBV6-6 and TRBJ1-5; D possibly corresponds to TRBD1 (5 bases). V lost 7 bases, J lost 2 bases, and 9 bases lay in between. Germline-derived CDR1 and CDR2 are MNHNY and SVGAGI (reference sequence). The CDR3 has 13 amino acids. The CDR3, as DNA: TGTGCCAGCACCGGGGCGGGCAATCAGCCCCAGCATTTT. As protein: CASTGAGNQPQHF.

The chain has TRBV7-2 and TRBJ1-3; D unclear. With 1 base removed from V and 0 bases from J, the gap between germline ends came to 4 bases. The CDR3 totals 14 residues. Germline V gives CDR1 SGHTA, CDR2 FQGNSA. CDR3 loop: CASSLDSSGNTIYF. Here the CDR3 DNA reads TGTGCCAGCAGCTTAGACAGCTCTGGAAACACCATATATTTT.

The rearrangement uses TRBV19 and TRBJ1-2, with a tentative D call TRBD1 (5 bases). The CDR3 is 15 amino acids. Trimming removed 3 bases at V and 4 bases at J, with 15 bases between. In germline, CDR1 is LNHDA, CDR2 SQIVND (reference sequence). The CDR3 spells CASSIDRGILYGYTF. The CDR3 nucleotides read TGTGCCAGTAGTATCGATCGGGGCATCCTCTATGGCTACACCTTC.

V and J are TRBV5-1 and TRBJ2-7, with unresolved D. The germline CDR1 and CDR2 sequences are SGHRS and YFSETQ. The V and J ends lost 0 bases and 2 bases respectively, with 9 bases between them. The CDR3 totals 14 residues. CDR3 DNA: TGCGCCAGCAGCTTGGACAGCAGAACCTACGAGCAGTACTTC. Encoded protein: CASSLDSRTYEQYF.

The chain has TRBV5-4 and TRBJ2-7; D is unresolved. The CDR3 runs 13 residues. Trimming left V 4 bases short and J 7 bases short, with 15 bases between. Germline loops: CDR1 SGHNT, CDR2 YYREEE (reference sequence). CDR3 nucleotides: TGTGCCAGCAGCACCGCCCCGGAGAGGGAGCAGTACTTC. It encodes CASSTAPEREQYF.

This sequence joins TRBV4-1 and TRBJ2-7, with TRBD2 identical over 9 bases. This CDR3 region has 16 residues. The ends lost 0 bases at V and 4 bases at J; junction bases unmatched: 7. The germline V gene has CDR1 MGHRA and CDR2 YSYEKL. The CDR3 region has the DNA TGCGCCAGCAGCCAAGACTGGACTAGCGACATTTACGAGCAGTACTTC. This sequence encodes CASSQDWTSDIYEQYF.

The V gene is TRBV5-1, the J gene TRBJ2-7; 8 positions agree with TRBD1. Trimming took 0 bases from V and 3 from J; bases not matched to a gene: 5. The CDR3 is 15 residues long. The V gene's germline CDR1 is SGHRS and CDR2 YFSETQ. The CDR3 sequence is CASSLAGTGFYEQYF. As DNA, the CDR3 is TGCGCCAGCAGCTTGGCGGGGACAGGATTCTACGAGCAGTACTTC. The entire variable domain, with the rest obtained from reference TRBV5-1 and TRBJ2-7, is as follows: KAGVTQTPRYLIKTRGQQVTLSCSPISGHRSVSWYQQTPGQGLQFLFEYFSETQRNKGNFPGRFSGRQFSNSRSEMNVSTLELGDSALYLCASSLAGTGFYEQYFGPGTRLTVT.

The CDR3 region is CASSQPGQGHNEQFF. The DNA for the CDR3 is TGCGCCAGCAGCCAACCGGGACAGGGCCACAATGAGCAGTTCTTC. The chain carries TRBV4-1 and TRBJ2-1; 9 nucleotides match TRBD1. Germline V gives CDR1 MGHRA, CDR2 YSYEKL. Trimming took 2 bases from V and 5 from J; bases not matched to a gene: 4. The CDR3 has 15 amino acids.

The chain is built from TRBV5-8 and TRBJ1-5; D remains unclear. V gave up 2 bases and J gave up 7 bases, with 10 bases separating them. The length of the CDR3 is 13 residues. Germline V gene lookup returns CDR1 SGHTS and CDR2 YDEGEE. Here the CDR3 reads CASSFQRNQPQHF. For the CDR3, the DNA is TGTGCCAGCAGCTTCCAAAGGAACCAGCCCCAGCATTTT.

The genes are TRBV10-2 and TRBJ2-2; 7 bases agree with TRBD2. With 6 bases clipped from V and 6 bases from J, the junction kept 7 bases outside the gene matches. The germline CDR1 and CDR2 sequences are WSHSY and SAAADI. This CDR3 has 14 residues. In nucleotides, the CDR3 is TGCGCCAGCAGGGGTAGGGAGGGATCCGGGGAGCTGTTTTTT. It yields the protein CASRGREGSGELFF.

This clone was seen once. The chain has TRBV5-1 and TRBJ1-3; D not certain. Trimming removed 3 bases at V and 0 bases at J, with 7 bases between. This CDR3 has 14 amino acids. Germline loops: CDR1 SGHRS, CDR2 YFSETQ. In DNA, the CDR3 is TGCGCCAGCAGCTGGAGTAGCTCTGGAAACACCATATATTTT. It yields the protein CASSWSSSGNTIYF.

This clone has just one count. The chain is built from TRBV5-4 and TRBJ1-2; 7 bases agree with TRBD1. The V segment lost 4 bases and the J segment 4 bases; nucleotides outside the gene matches: 4. The CDR3 loop spans 13 amino acids. Germline loops: CDR1 SGHNT, CDR2 YYREEE (reference sequence). The CDR3: CASSTPGGYGYTF. The CDR3 region has the DNA TGTGCCAGCAGCACCCCAGGGGGCTATGGCTACACCTTC.

The V call is TRBV10-3, the J call TRBJ1-2; 7 bases map to TRBD1. From germline, CDR1 is ENHRY and CDR2 SYGVKD. The CDR3 has 14 residues. Trimming at V came to 3 bases and at J to 8 bases, leaving 9 bases not matched to a gene. CDR3 bases: TGTGCCATCAGTGACCCAGGGGGGCCTGGGGGCTACACCTTC. It yields the protein CAISDPGGPGGYTF.

This clone was found once. The rearrangement uses TRBV7-9 and TRBJ2-7; D may match TRBD1 or TRBD2 (8 bases each). The germline CDR1 and CDR2 sequences are SEHNR and FQNEAQ (reference sequence). Trimming left V 5 bases short and J 0 bases short, with 17 bases between. This CDR3 is 16 amino acids long. The CDR3 sequence is CASSPGGGQASYEQYF. In nucleotides, the CDR3 is TGTGCCAGCAGCCCCGGGGGGGGACAGGCCTCCTACGAGCAGTACTTC.

J is TRBJ1-6 and V is TRBV4-2; a possible D gene is TRBD1 (5 bases). Per germline, CDR1 LGHNA and CDR2 YNFKEQ. CDR3 size: 16 residues. Trimming removed 4 bases at V and 7 bases at J, with 17 bases between. CDR3 sequence (DNA): TGTGCCAGCAGCCTTAACTGGGACGGATCAAATTCACCCCTCCACTTT. Its translation is CASSLNWDGSNSPLHF.

The chain has TRBV2 and TRBJ2-2, with TRBD2 matching over 7 bases. V shed 2 bases, J shed 4 bases, and the junction held 7 bases outside the gene matches. Germline values: CDR1 SNHLY, CDR2 FYNNEI. This CDR3 region has 16 residues. This CDR3 reads CASSERAGRGTGELFF. In DNA, the CDR3 is TGTGCCAGCAGTGAAAGGGCGGGGAGGGGCACCGGGGAGCTGTTTTTT.

The chain combines TRBV27 with TRBJ1-5, with TRBD1 identical over 7 bases. Trimming took 4 bases from V and 7 from J; bases not matched to a gene: 4. The CDR3 is 13 amino acids. Germline CDR1 and CDR2: MNHEY and SMNVEV (reference sequence). CDR3 nucleotides: TGTGCCAGCAGTTCACAGGGGAGACAGCCCCAGCATTTT. Translation: CASSSQGRQPQHF.

The V call is TRBV7-2, the J call TRBJ1-1; the D gene is possibly TRBD1 (5 bases). Germline CDR1 is SGHTA and CDR2 is FQGNSA. Trimming shortened V by 0 bases and J by 0 bases, and 11 bases separated the two germline ends. The CDR3 loop spans 16 amino acids. CDR3: CASSLALGQVNTEAFF. In DNA, the CDR3 is TGTGCCAGCAGCTTAGCGCTGGGGCAGGTGAACACTGAAGCTTTCTTT.

The chain uses TRBV6-1 and TRBJ2-4, with a possible D match to TRBD2 (5 bases). The CDR3 is made up of 13 amino acids. The V end was cut by 6 bases, the J end by 6 bases, with 12 bases between. The V gene's germline CDR1 is MNHNS and CDR2 SASEGT. The chain's CDR3 is CASRLGEANIQYF. The DNA for the CDR3 is TGTGCCAGCAGGCTGGGAGAGGCAAACATTCAGTACTTC.

This clone was detected once. V gene TRBV6-1 combines with J gene TRBJ2-7; D may be TRBD1 (8 bases). Trimming removed 1 base from V and 2 bases from J, with 12 bases in between. This CDR3 has 15 residues. From germline, CDR1 is MNHNS and CDR2 SASEGT. This CDR3 reads CASSEGQGRAYEQYF. The DNA of the CDR3 is TGTGCCAGCAGTGAAGGACAGGGGAGGGCCTACGAGCAGTACTTC.

DNA of the CDR3: TGTGCCAGCAGCGTAGTCAGCGGGGGGCGGGAGCTGTTTTTT. Protein product: CASSVVSGGRELFF. The chain carries TRBV9 and TRBJ2-2, with 9 bases that match TRBD2. V gave up 0 bases and J gave up 9 bases; unmatched junction bases: 3. Germline CDR1 reads SGDLS; CDR2 reads YYNGEE. The CDR3 sequence is 14 residues long.

The V gene is TRBV6-5, the J gene TRBJ1-1; 8 positions match TRBD1. Trimming cost V 6 bases and J 6 bases; bases outside gene matches: 9. In germline, CDR1 is MNHEY, CDR2 SVGAGI. CDR3 length equals 14 residues. CDR3 sequence reads: CASRRTGSMPEAFF. The CDR3, as DNA: TGTGCCAGCAGGCGGACAGGGAGTATGCCTGAAGCTTTCTTT.

This clone was observed a few times. The chain recombines TRBV18 with TRBJ1-2; D perhaps matches TRBD1 (5 bases). V was trimmed by 3 bases and J by 5 bases, leaving 10 bases between them. CDR3 size: 13 residues. Looked up from germline, CDR1 is KGHSH and CDR2 is LQKENI. The CDR3 nucleotides read TGTGCCAGCTCACCGGGACCGGAATATGGCTACACCTTC. Translation: CASSPGPEYGYTF.

The chain recombines TRBV6-6 with TRBJ2-3; TRBD1 or TRBD2 may be the D gene (7 bases each). Germline loops: CDR1 MNHNY, CDR2 SVGAGI (reference sequence). Trimming cost V 5 bases and J 10 bases, with 10 bases left between them. The CDR3 is made up of 11 amino acids. CDR3 region: CASSPGGAQYF. The CDR3 DNA follows: TGTGCCAGCAGTCCAGGGGGGGCGCAGTATTTT.